These 18 T cell receptor beta chains were sequenced from one sample in a study of blood T cells in healthy people across ages. The authors ran a second PCR of about 7 to 11 cycles using a sample-barcoded 5' primer and a J-beta primer mix. MiXCR, applied by TCRdb to the 5' RACE reads, yields one record per CDR3 protein. The data hold over 1,300,000 distinct CDR3 sequences, with approximately 63% observed a single time. The specimen was blood. The receptors here all came from a man in his late teens or twenties in good health.

The CDR3 loop reads CASSPNSGLVAFF. The CDR3 DNA reads as TGTGCCAGCAGTCCGAACAGCGGGCTCGTAGCTTTCTTT. This rearrangement joins TRBV12-3 or TRBV12-4 to TRBJ1-1; no clear D gene. The CDR3 has 13 residues. The ends were cut back, 5 bases at V and 10 bases at J, with 17 bases in the middle.

This chain connects TRBV7-9 to TRBJ2-1, with D tentatively TRBD2 (5 bases). Per germline, CDR1 SEHNR and CDR2 FQNEAQ (reference sequence). With 5 bases removed from V and 0 bases from J, the gap between germline ends came to 17 bases. The CDR3 contains 17 residues. The CDR3 loop reads CASSPEVIISSYNEQFF. The CDR3 nucleotides are TGTGCCAGCAGCCCGGAGGTCATTATTAGCTCCTACAATGAGCAGTTCTTC.

This clonotype was seen only a few times. The J gene is TRBJ2-7, the V gene TRBV27; D is ambiguous. CDR1 is MNHEY, CDR2 SMNVEV, per germline (reference sequence). V dropped 3 bases and J dropped 2 bases, with 11 bases sitting between them. The CDR3 extends over 14 amino acids. The DNA of the CDR3 is TGTGCCAGCAGTTTTAGTATAGAAACCTACGAGCAGTACTTC. Encoded protein: CASSFSIETYEQYF.

This rearrangement joins TRBV2 to TRBJ2-1; D not resolved. Germline V gene lookup returns CDR1 SNHLY and CDR2 FYNNEI. Trimming cost V 6 bases and J 10 bases, with 19 bases left between them. The CDR3 has 14 amino acids. CDR3: CASRRTGPFAEQFF. CDR3 in DNA: TGTGCCAGCAGACGGACCGGGCCATTCGCGGAGCAGTTCTTC. Looking up the rest from reference TRBV2 and TRBJ2-1 gives the full variable domain: EPEVTQTPSHQVTQMGQEVILRCVPISNHLYFYWYRQILGQKVEFLVSFYNNEISEKSEIFDDQFSVERPDGSNFTLKIRSTKLEDSAMYFCASRRTGPFAEQFFGPGTRLTVL.

Comments on this clonotype: This sequence may be a read error, since a much larger clone differs from it by one base. The chain couples TRBV4-2 to TRBJ2-1, with 11 bases lining up with TRBD2. CDR1 LGHNA and CDR2 YNFKEQ come from the germline V gene. The CDR3 contains 13 residues. V lost 6 bases to trimming and J lost 6 bases; unmatched junction nucleotides: 1. This CDR3 reads CASRGLAVNEQFF. CDR3 sequence (DNA): TGTGCCAGCAGGGGACTAGCGGTCAATGAGCAGTTCTTC.

The chain has TRBV11-1 and TRBJ2-1; TRBD1 agrees at 10 bases. The J call is uncertain, as TRBJ2-7 better fits the DNA end. This CDR3 comprises 16 residues. CDR1 and CDR2 (germline): SGHAT, FQDESV (reference sequence). As DNA, the CDR3 is TGTGCCAGCAGCTTAGTCTCCGGGACAGGGGACAATGAGCAGTACTTC. Protein: CASSLVSGTGDNEQYF.

The rearrangement uses TRBV4-1 and TRBJ1-6; the D gene is possibly TRBD1 (6 bases). V gave up 8 bases and J gave up 12 bases, with 14 bases separating them. Germline V gene sequence: CDR1 MGHRA, CDR2 YSYEKL. The CDR3 length is 12 residues. The CDR3 DNA is TGCGCCAGCGGTATTGGGGGCAGACCCCTCCACTTT. This sequence encodes CASGIGGRPLHF.

A single count supports this clonotype. This chain uses TRBV7-9 with TRBJ2-2; tentatively, D is TRBD1 (6 bases). Looked up from germline, CDR1 is SEHNR and CDR2 is FQNEAQ (reference sequence). The CDR3 loop spans 16 amino acids. V shed 5 bases and J shed 3 bases, with 16 bases lying between them. CDR3 DNA sequence: TGTGCCAGCAGCCCAACGACAGGCTATTACACCGGGGAGCTGTTTTTT. This encodes CASSPTTGYYTGELFF.

The gene calls are TRBV20-1 and TRBJ1-6; a possible D gene is TRBD1 (5 bases). Per the germline V gene, CDR1 is DFQATT and CDR2 is SNEGSKA (reference sequence). This CDR3 is 12 amino acids long. With 4 bases removed from V and 7 bases from J, the gap between germline ends came to 8 bases. The CDR3 DNA reads as TGCAGTGCTAAAGGGGTAAATTCACCCCTCCACTTT. Translated, it gives CSAKGVNSPLHF.

As regards this clonotype: The junction shows a germline mismatch at one end, possibly a read error. The chain combines TRBV5-1 with TRBJ2-3; tentative D call: TRBD1 (6 bases). This CDR3 has 15 amino acids. CDR1 is SGHRS and CDR2 is YFSETQ in the germline V gene. CDR3 loop: CASSSQTGATDAQYF. The CDR3 nucleotides are TGCGCCAGCAGCTCACAGACAGGAGCCACAGATGCGCAGTATTTT.

The chain combines TRBV27 with TRBJ2-3, with 9 bases identical to TRBD2. V trimming: 2 bases; J trimming: 3 bases; junction bases outside the gene matches: 3. The CDR3 spans 15 residues. CDR1 and CDR2 (germline): MNHEY, SMNVEV (reference sequence). This chain's CDR3 is CASSLQRGATDTQYF. In DNA form, the CDR3 reads TGTGCCAGCAGTTTACAGCGGGGGGCGACAGATACGCAGTATTTT.

The chain combines TRBV10-3 with TRBJ1-2, with 9 bases aligning to TRBD1. Per the germline V gene, CDR1 is ENHRY and CDR2 is SYGVKD. The CDR3 has 12 amino acids. The trim removed 7 bases at V and 6 bases at J, leaving 3 bases unmatched. CDR3 bases: TGTGCCATCAAAGGGACAGGGAATGGCTACACCTTC. Its protein product is CAIKGTGNGYTF.

V and J are TRBV6-1 and TRBJ1-1; D uncertain. CDR1 is MNHNS, CDR2 SASEGT, per germline. Trimming stripped 5 bases from V and 5 bases from J, with 18 bases between. The CDR3 has 15 amino acids. The CDR3 DNA follows: TGTGCCAGCAGTCACTTGGTAGGGATAGGAACTGAAGCTTTCTTT. This translates into CASSHLVGIGTEAFF.

V is TRBV2 and J is TRBJ2-1, with a possible D match to TRBD2 (6 bases). The CDR3 consists of 15 residues. Germline CDR1 is SNHLY and CDR2 is FYNNEI. V shed 6 bases and J shed 6 bases, with 18 bases lying between them. The CDR3 DNA is TGTGCCAGCAGGGGAGGACGGTCTAGGGCCAATGAGCAGTTCTTC. Translation gives CASRGGRSRANEQFF.

The V call is TRBV6-5, the J call TRBJ1-6; 9 bases fit TRBD1. This CDR3 has 18 amino acids. J lost 6 bases, V lost 0 bases, and 9 bases had no gene match. The germline V gene encodes CDR1 MNHEY and CDR2 SVGAGI. Here the CDR3 reads CASSYSKTGQGGNSPLHF. The CDR3 DNA follows: TGTGCCAGCAGTTACTCGAAGACGGGACAGGGAGGTAATTCACCCCTCCACTTT.

The chain has TRBV29-1 and TRBJ2-5; D is perhaps TRBD1 or TRBD2 (6 bases each). The germline V gene encodes CDR1 SQVTM and CDR2 ANQGSEA. The germline V and J ends were trimmed by 7 bases and 11 bases, with 17 bases remaining between them. The CDR3 is 11 residues long. In nucleotides, the CDR3 is TGCAGCGGTGAGGGGGGAGATGAGCAGTACTTC. Translated: CSGEGGDEQYF.

This chain links TRBV14 with TRBJ1-4; D remains ambiguous. The V and J ends lost 1 base and 7 bases respectively, with 7 bases between them. Germline V gene data show CDR1 as SGHDN and CDR2 as FVKESK. The CDR3 sequence is 13 residues long. Here the CDR3 DNA reads TGTGCCAGCAGCCAAGTGGGAACTGAAAAACTGTTTTTT. This codes for CASSQVGTEKLFF.

The CDR3 protein is CSVSVTGGLTEAFF. For the CDR3, the DNA is TGCAGCGTTTCAGTGACAGGGGGCTTAACTGAAGCTTTCTTT. V usage is TRBV29-1 and J usage is TRBJ1-1; 10 bases align to TRBD1. This CDR3 spans 14 amino acids. V trimming: 5 bases; J trimming: 5 bases; junction bases outside the gene matches: 8. The germline V gene has CDR1 SQVTM and CDR2 ANQGSEA.